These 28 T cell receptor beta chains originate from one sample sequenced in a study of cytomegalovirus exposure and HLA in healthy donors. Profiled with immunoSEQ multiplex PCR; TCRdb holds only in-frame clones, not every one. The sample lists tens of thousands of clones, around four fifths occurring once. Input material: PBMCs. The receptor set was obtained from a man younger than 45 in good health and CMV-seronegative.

The CDR3 region is CASSQDRLETLIHEQFF. CDR3 nucleotide sequence: TGCGCCAGCAGCCAAGATCGGTTGGAGACGCTTATCCATGAGCAGTTCTTC. V and J are TRBV4-3 and TRBJ2-1, with D unclear. Germline V CDR1 and CDR2: LGHNA, YSLEER. This CDR3 is built from 17 residues. The V end lost 0 bases, the J end lost 8 bases, and 20 bases lay between the germline ends.

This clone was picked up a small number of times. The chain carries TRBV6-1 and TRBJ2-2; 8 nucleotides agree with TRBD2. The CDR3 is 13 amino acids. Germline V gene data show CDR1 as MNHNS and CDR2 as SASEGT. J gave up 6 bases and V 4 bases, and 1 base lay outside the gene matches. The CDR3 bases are TGTGCCAGCAGTGGGCGGGAGGCCGGGGAGCTGTTTTTT. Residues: CASSGREAGELFF.

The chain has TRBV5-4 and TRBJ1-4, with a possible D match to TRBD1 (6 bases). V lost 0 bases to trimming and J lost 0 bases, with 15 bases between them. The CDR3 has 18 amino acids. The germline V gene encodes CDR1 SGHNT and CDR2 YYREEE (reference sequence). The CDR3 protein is CASSLVRGRAATNEKLFF. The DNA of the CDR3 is TGTGCCAGCAGCTTGGTCAGGGGCAGGGCTGCAACTAATGAAAAACTGTTTTTT.

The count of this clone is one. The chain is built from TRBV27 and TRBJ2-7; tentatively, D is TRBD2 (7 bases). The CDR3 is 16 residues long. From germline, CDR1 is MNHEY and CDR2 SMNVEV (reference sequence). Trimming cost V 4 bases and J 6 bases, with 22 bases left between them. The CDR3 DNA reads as TGTGCCAGCAGTTCCTTTTCTCTTAGGGGGGGGTTCGAGCAGTACTTC. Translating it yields CASSSFSLRGGFEQYF.

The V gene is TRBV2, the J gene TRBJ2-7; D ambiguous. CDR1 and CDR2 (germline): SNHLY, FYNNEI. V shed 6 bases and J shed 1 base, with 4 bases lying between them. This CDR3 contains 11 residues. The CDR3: CASRESYEQYF. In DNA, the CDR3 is TGTGCCAGCAGGGAGTCCTACGAGCAGTACTTC.

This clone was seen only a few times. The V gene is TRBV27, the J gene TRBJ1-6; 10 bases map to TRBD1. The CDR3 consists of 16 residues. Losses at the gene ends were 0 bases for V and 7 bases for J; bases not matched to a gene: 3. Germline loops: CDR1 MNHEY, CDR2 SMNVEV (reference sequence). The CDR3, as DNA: TGTGCCAGCAGTTTATCGCTGGACAGGGGGAATTCACCCCTCCACTTT. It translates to CASSLSLDRGNSPLHF.

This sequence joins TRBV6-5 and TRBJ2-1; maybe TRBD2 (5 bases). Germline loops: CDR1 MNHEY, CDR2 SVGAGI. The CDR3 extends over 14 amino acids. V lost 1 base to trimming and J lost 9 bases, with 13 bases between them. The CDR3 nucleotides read TGTGCCAGCAGTTACTTCGGGGATGTTCGTGAGCAGTTCTTC. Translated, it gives CASSYFGDVREQFF.

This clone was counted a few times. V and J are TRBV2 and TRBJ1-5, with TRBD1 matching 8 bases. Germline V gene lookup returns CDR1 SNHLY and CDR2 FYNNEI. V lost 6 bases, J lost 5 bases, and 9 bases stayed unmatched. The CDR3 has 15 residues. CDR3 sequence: CASRPTGDLHQPQHF. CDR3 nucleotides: TGTGCCAGCAGACCGACAGGGGACCTACATCAGCCCCAGCATTTT.

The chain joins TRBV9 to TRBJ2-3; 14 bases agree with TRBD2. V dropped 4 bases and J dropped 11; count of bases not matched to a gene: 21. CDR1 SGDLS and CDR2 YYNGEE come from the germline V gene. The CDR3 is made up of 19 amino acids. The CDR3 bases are TGTGCCAGCAGCTATGGGACTAGCGGGGGAGCCCGGGGTGAGCTTAGGCAGTATTTT. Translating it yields CASSYGTSGGARGELRQYF. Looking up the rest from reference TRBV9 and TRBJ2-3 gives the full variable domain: DSGVTQTPKHLITATGQRVTLRCSPRSGDLSVYWYQQSLDQGLQFLIQYYNGEERAKGNILERFSAQQFPDLHSELNLSSLELGDSALYFCASSYGTSGGARGELRQYFGPGTRLTVL.

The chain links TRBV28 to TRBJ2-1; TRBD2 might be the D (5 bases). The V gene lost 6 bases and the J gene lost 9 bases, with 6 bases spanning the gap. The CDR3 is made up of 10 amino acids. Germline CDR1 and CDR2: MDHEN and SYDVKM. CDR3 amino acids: CASSSGEQFF. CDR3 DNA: TGTGCCAGCAGCAGCGGTGAGCAGTTCTTC. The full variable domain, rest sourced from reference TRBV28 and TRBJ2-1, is DVKVTQSSRYLVKRTGEKVFLECVQDMDHENMFWYRQDPGLGLRLIYFSYDVKMKEKGDIPEGYSVSREKKERFSLILESASTNQTSMYLCASSSGEQFFGPGTRLTVL.

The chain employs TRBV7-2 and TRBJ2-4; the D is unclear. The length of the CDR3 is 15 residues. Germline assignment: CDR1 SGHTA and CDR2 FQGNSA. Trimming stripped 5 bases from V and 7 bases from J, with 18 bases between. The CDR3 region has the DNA TGTGCCAGCAGCCCCGCAACCGCGGATGGGAACATTCAGTACTTC. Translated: CASSPATADGNIQYF.

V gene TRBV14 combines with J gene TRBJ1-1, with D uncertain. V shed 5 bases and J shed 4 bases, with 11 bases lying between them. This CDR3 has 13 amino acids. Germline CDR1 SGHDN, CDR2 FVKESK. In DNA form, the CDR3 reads TGTGCCAGCAGCAATGCCTTTAGCACTGAAGCTTTCTTT. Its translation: CASSNAFSTEAFF. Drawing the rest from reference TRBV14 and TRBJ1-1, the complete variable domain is EAGVTQFPSHSVIEKGQTVTLRCDPISGHDNLYWYRRVMGKEIKFLLHFVKESKQDESGMPNNRFLAERTGGTYSTLKVQPAELEDSGVYFCASSNAFSTEAFFGQGTRLTVV.

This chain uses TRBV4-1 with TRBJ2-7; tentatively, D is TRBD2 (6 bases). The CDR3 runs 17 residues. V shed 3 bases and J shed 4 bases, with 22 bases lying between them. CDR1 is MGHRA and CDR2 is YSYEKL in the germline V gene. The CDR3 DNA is TGCGCCAGCAGCCAGACCCCCCGGGGGACGGGGGTTTACGAGCAGTACTTC. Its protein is CASSQTPRGTGVYEQYF.

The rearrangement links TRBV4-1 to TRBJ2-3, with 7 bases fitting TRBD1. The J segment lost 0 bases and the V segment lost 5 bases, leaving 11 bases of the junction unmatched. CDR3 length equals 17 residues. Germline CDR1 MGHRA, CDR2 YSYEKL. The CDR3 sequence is CASSTYRGATSTDTQYF. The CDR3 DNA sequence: TGCGCCAGCAGCACCTACAGGGGCGCGACTAGCACAGATACGCAGTATTTT.

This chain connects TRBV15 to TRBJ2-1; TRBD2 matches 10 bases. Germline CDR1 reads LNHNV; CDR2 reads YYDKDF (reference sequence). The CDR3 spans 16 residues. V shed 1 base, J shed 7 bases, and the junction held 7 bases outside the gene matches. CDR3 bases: TGTGCCACCAGCAGAGGTATAGCGGGAGGTCAGAATGAGCAGTTCTTC. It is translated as CATSRGIAGGQNEQFF.

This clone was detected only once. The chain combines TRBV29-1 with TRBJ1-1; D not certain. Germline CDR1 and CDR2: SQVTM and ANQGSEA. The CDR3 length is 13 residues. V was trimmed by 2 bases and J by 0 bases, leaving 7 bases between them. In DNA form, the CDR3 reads TGCAGCGTTGAAAGGACTTTGAACACTGAAGCTTTCTTT. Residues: CSVERTLNTEAFF.

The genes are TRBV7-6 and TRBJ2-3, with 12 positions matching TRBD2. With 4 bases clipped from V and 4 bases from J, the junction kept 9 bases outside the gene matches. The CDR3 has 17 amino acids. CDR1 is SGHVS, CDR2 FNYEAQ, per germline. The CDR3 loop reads CASSSRLAGEAPDTQYF. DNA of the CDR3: TGTGCCAGCAGCTCTCGACTAGCGGGAGAGGCCCCAGATACGCAGTATTTT.

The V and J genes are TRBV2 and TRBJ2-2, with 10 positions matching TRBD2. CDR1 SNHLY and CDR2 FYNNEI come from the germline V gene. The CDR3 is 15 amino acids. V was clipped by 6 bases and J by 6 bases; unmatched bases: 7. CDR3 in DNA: TGTGCCAGCAGCCCTAGCGGGAGTGGCCCCGGGGAGCTGTTTTTT. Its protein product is CASSPSGSGPGELFF.

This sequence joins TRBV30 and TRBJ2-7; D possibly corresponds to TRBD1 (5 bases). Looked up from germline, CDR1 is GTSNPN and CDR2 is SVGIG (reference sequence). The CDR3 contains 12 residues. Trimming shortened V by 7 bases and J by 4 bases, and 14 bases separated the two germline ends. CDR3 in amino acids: CAFRVTAYEQYV. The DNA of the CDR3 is TGTGCCTTCCGGGTGACAGCGTACGAGCAGTACGTC.

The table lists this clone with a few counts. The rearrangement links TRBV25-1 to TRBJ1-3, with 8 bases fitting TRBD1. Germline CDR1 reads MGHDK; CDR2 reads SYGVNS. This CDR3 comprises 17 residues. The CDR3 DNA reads TGTGCTCGCCAGGACCCGGGACAGGTCTTCTCTGGAAACACCATATATTTT. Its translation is CARQDPGQVFSGNTIYF.

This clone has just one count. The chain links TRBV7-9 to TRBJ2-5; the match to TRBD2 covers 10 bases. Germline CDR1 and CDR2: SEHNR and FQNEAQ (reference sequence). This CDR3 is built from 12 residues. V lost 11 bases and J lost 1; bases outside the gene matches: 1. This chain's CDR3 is CASSGGQETQYF. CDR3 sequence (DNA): TGTGCCTCTAGCGGGGGCCAAGAGACCCAGTACTTC.

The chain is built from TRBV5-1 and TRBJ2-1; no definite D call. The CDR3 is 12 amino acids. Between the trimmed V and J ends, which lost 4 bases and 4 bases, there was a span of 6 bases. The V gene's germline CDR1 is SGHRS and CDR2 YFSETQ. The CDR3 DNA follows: TGCGCCAGCAGCCCTAGTTACAATGAGCAGTTCTTC. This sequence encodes CASSPSYNEQFF.

The CDR3 loop reads CASSQARQGDQPQHF. The CDR3 DNA follows: TGCGCCAGCAGCCAAGCCCGGCAGGGGGATCAGCCCCAGCATTTT. This sequence joins TRBV4-3 and TRBJ1-5, with TRBD1 matching 7 bases. Germline V lookup: CDR1 LGHNA, CDR2 YSLEER. V dropped 1 base and J dropped 5; count of bases not matched to a gene: 5. The CDR3 has 15 amino acids.

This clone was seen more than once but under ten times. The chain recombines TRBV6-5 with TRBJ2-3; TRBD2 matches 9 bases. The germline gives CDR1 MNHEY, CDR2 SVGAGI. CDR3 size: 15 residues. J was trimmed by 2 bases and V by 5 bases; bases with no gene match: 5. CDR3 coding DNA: TGTGCCAGCAGTCCGACTAGCGGATCCACAGATACGCAGTATTTT. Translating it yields CASSPTSGSTDTQYF.

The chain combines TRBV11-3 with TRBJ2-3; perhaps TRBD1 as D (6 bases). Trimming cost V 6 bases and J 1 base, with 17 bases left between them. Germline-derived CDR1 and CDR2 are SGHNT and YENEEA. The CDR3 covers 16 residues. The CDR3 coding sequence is TGTGCCAGCAGGGGTAGCAACTCAGGGGGCACAGATACGCAGTATTTT. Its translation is CASRGSNSGGTDTQYF.

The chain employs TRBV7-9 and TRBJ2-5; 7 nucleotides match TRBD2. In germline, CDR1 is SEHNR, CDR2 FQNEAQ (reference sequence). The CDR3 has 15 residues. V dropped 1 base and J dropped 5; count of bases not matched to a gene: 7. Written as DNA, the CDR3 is TGTGCCAGCAGCTTAGGGGGGGGGTCCGGTGAGACCCAGTACTTC. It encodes CASSLGGGSGETQYF. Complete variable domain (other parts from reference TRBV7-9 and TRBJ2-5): DTGVSQNPRHKITKRGQNVTFRCDPISEHNRLYWYRQTLGQGPEFLTYFQNEAQLEKSRLLSDRFSAERPKGSFSTLEIQRTEQGDSAMYLCASSLGGGSGETQYFGPGTRLLVL.

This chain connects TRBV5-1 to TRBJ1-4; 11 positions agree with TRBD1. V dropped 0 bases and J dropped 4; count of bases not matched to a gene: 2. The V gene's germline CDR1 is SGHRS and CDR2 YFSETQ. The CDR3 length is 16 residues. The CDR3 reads CASSLAGTGGNEKLFF. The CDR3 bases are TGCGCCAGCAGCTTGGCCGGGACAGGGGGTAATGAAAAACTGTTTTTT. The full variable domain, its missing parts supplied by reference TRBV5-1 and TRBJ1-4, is KAGVTQTPRYLIKTRGQQVTLSCSPISGHRSVSWYQQTPGQGLQFLFEYFSETQRNKGNFPGRFSGRQFSNSRSEMNVSTLELGDSALYLCASSLAGTGGNEKLFFGSGTQLSVL.

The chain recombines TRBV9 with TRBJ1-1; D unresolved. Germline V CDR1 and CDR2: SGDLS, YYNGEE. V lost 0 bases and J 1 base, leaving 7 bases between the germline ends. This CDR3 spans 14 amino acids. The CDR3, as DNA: TGTGCCAGCAGCGTAGGTTCCGGGAACACTGAAGCTTTCTTT. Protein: CASSVGSGNTEAFF.